This T cell receptor (beta chain) was sequenced during a study of CD4 T cells in relation to SARS-CoV-2 and coronaviruses. Study overall: After 10 days of antigen culture, PBMC TCR beta CDR3s were sequenced. Controls used an HIV-1 Nef peptide pool or no peptide.

The unexposed donors gave CD4+ T cells in about 2011-2018, prior to COVID-19. After about 10 days of culture, CD4+ T cells were isolated. Testing used SARS-CoV-2 S/N and four cold-coronavirus spikes on unexposed-donor CD4+ T cells, cells permitting. As concerns this clone: Its antigen is unknown.

V dropped 1 base and J dropped 5 bases, with 5 bases sitting between them. Germline V gene lookup returns CDR1 DFQATT and CDR2 SNEGSKA (reference sequence). The CDR3 is 11 residues long. The protocol was immunoSEQ multiplex PCR, while the TCRdb copy is restricted to in-frame clones and leaves out a portion. The sample lists about 20,000 clones; around three quarters were seen once. Sequencing was carried out using CD4+ T cells from PBMCs, cultured in vitro. This sequence joins TRBV20-1 and TRBJ1-1; D not resolved. The sequence was collected from a human donor in good health. The CDR3 loop is CSARGWTEAFF. The CDR3 nucleotides read TGCAGTGCTAGAGGGTGGACTGAAGCTTTCTTT.